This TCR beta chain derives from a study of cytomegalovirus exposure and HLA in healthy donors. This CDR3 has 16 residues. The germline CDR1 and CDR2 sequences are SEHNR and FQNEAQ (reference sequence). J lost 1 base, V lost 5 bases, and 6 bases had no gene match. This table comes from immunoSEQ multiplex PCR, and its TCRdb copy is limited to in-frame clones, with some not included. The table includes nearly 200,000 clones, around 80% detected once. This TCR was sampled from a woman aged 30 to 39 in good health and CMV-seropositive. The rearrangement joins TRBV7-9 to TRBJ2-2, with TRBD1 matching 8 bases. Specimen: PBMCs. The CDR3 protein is CASSRGQGQNTGELFF. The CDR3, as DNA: TGTGCCAGCAGCCGCGGACAGGGCCAGAACACCGGGGAGCTGTTTTTT.